The next 22 T cell receptor beta chains were all read from a single sample in a study of T-cell memory formation after mild COVID-19. TCRdb called the 5' RACE reads again in MiXCR, with one record for every CDR3 protein. The table has tens of thousands of distinct CDR3 sequences, roughly 15% seen once. Sequences were obtained from PBMCs or a T cell subset sorted from them (not recorded which). The receptors stem from a young man who had mild COVID-19 (a few samples of this study predate the infection). Cell type and time point are not known.

This rearrangement joins TRBV12-3 or TRBV12-4 to TRBJ2-7; 7 nucleotides agree with TRBD1. The V segment lost 5 bases and the J segment 3 bases; nucleotides outside the gene matches: 4. The CDR3 length is 13 residues. The CDR3 is CASSDRVDYEQYF. The CDR3 region has the DNA TGTGCCAGCAGTGACAGGGTTGACTACGAGCAGTACTTC.

This clonotype was seen a handful of times. The CDR3 protein is CSATPGLAGASSETQYF. The CDR3 region has the DNA TGCAGTGCTACCCCGGGACTAGCGGGAGCCAGTTCGGAGACCCAGTACTTC. The chain recombines TRBV20-1 with TRBJ2-5; 14 nucleotides match TRBD2. J lost 5 bases, V lost 4 bases, and 12 bases had no gene match. This CDR3 is 17 amino acids long. Germline CDR1 reads DFQATT; CDR2 reads SNEGSKA (reference sequence).

The V call is TRBV10-3, the J call TRBJ2-7; D possibly uses TRBD1 or TRBD2 (5 bases each). Germline CDR1 ENHRY, CDR2 SYGVKD. Trimming removed 5 bases from V and 0 bases from J, with 8 bases in between. CDR3 length equals 13 residues. The CDR3 region has the DNA TGTGCCATCAGTTCAGGGAGCTCCTACGAGCAGTACGTC. Its protein product is CAISSGSSYEQYV.

This clonotype was detected only a few times. The rearrangement links TRBV7-3 to TRBJ2-1; TRBD2 is a possible D gene (7 bases). V lost 4 bases to trimming and J lost 4 bases, with 17 bases between them. Germline V gene sequence: CDR1 SGHTA, CDR2 FQGTGA. This CDR3 comprises 16 residues. In DNA, the CDR3 is TGTGCCAGCAGCTCCCTCGGGGGGCTGACTTACAATGAGCAGTTCTTC. Translation: CASSSLGGLTYNEQFF.

This clonotype was recorded a few times. The genes are TRBV7-6 and TRBJ1-6, with unresolved D. Germline V gene sequence: CDR1 SGHVS, CDR2 FNYEAQ. The CDR3 spans 17 residues. Trimming cost V 3 bases and J 7 bases, with 19 bases left between them. In DNA, the CDR3 is TGTGCCAGCAGCTTGCAGGCGGAAGGGCGTGGGAATTCACCCCTCCACTTT. Translating gives CASSLQAEGRGNSPLHF. The complete variable domain, with remaining parts taken from reference TRBV7-6 and TRBJ1-6, reads GAGVSQSPRYKVTKRGQDVALRCDPISGHVSLYWYRQALGQGPEFLTYFNYEAQQDKSGLPNDRFSAERPEGSISTLTIQRTEQRDSAMYRCASSLQAEGRGNSPLHFGNGTRLTVT.

In this sample, this clonotype turned up many times. This CDR3 is CASSVATAGPGGYTF. CDR3 nucleotides: TGTGCCAGCAGCGTAGCTACCGCAGGACCCGGCGGCTACACCTTC. The chain links TRBV9 to TRBJ1-2; D is unresolved. The CDR3 length is 15 residues. V lost 0 bases, J lost 8 bases, and 17 bases lay in between. The germline V gene encodes CDR1 SGDLS and CDR2 YYNGEE.

V gene TRBV4-1 combines with J gene TRBJ1-2; D might be TRBD1 (6 bases). V gave up 6 bases and J gave up 2 bases, with 19 bases separating them. Germline CDR1 is MGHRA and CDR2 is YSYEKL. The CDR3 spans 16 residues. CDR3 nucleotide sequence: TGCGCCAGCAGAACCTATGGGGACAACACAAACTATGGCTACACCTTC. Amino acids: CASRTYGDNTNYGYTF.

This clonotype came up many times. The V and J genes are TRBV7-3 and TRBJ2-2; D is ambiguous. Germline values: CDR1 SGHTA, CDR2 FQGTGA. This CDR3 spans 12 amino acids. V lost 5 bases and J 6 bases, leaving 7 bases between the germline ends. Written as DNA, the CDR3 is TGTGCCAGCAGCCAATCTGCCGGGGAGCTGTTTTTT. Translation gives CASSQSAGELFF.

A few counts support this clonotype. Here the CDR3 DNA reads TGCAGCGCAACGGGACGCCGAGAGACAGATACGCAGTATTTT. This translates into CSATGRRETDTQYF. The rearrangement links TRBV29-1 to TRBJ2-3, with D possibly called TRBD1 or TRBD2 (5 bases each). The CDR3 consists of 14 residues. Germline V lookup: CDR1 SQVTM, CDR2 ANQGSEA. The V end lost 7 bases, the J end lost 3 bases, and 17 bases lay between the germline ends.

The chain carries TRBV6-2 or TRBV6-3 and TRBJ1-1; no clear D. The CDR3 sequence is 13 residues long. Trimming left V 0 bases short and J 7 bases short, with 9 bases between. Germline V gives CDR1 MNHEY, CDR2 SVGEGT. CDR3 in DNA: TGTGCCAGCAGTTACTCCCCACGGATTGAAGCTTTCTTT. It specifies CASSYSPRIEAFF.

This clonotype appeared a few times. V gene TRBV3-1 combines with J gene TRBJ2-3; D perhaps matches TRBD1 (5 bases). This CDR3 is built from 19 residues. Trimming pared 2 bases from V and 0 bases from J, leaving 21 bases between. Germline CDR1 and CDR2: LGHDT and YNNKEL (reference sequence). This CDR3 is CASSQWGRRNQFSTDTQYF. In DNA form, the CDR3 reads TGTGCCAGCAGCCAATGGGGCAGACGAAATCAATTTAGCACAGATACGCAGTATTTT.

This clonotype was counted ten times or more. The CDR3 loop reads CASSDTGFAKNIQYF. Written as DNA, the CDR3 is TGTGCCAGCAGCGATACAGGGTTCGCCAAAAACATTCAGTACTTC. The chain recombines TRBV9 with TRBJ2-4; D perhaps matches TRBD1 (6 bases). With 3 bases removed from V and 1 base from J, the gap between germline ends came to 11 bases. Germline loops: CDR1 SGDLS, CDR2 YYNGEE. The CDR3 totals 15 residues.

The genes are TRBV4-1 and TRBJ1-1, with a possible D match to TRBD1 (5 bases). Germline CDR1 is MGHRA and CDR2 is YSYEKL. The length of the CDR3 is 15 residues. V lost 1 base and J 0 bases, leaving 9 bases between the germline ends. CDR3 DNA sequence: TGCGCCAGCAGCCAAGGGCGGGGCCTGAACACTGAAGCTTTCTTT. This codes for CASSQGRGLNTEAFF.

The chain uses TRBV4-1 and TRBJ1-1; D not certain. The length of the CDR3 is 16 residues. Germline CDR1 reads MGHRA; CDR2 reads YSYEKL. Trimming cost V 4 bases and J 0 bases, with 15 bases left between them. As DNA, the CDR3 is TGCGCCAGCAGCCCCAGCATGGGTACAATGAACACTGAAGCTTTCTTT. Its protein is CASSPSMGTMNTEAFF.

The V call is TRBV4-3, the J call TRBJ1-2; 9 bases fit TRBD1. The CDR3 is made up of 17 amino acids. Germline V gene data show CDR1 as LGHNA and CDR2 as YSLEER. V trimming: 1 base; J trimming: 6 bases; junction bases outside the gene matches: 12. CDR3 sequence reads: CASSQVVGTGMGHGYTF. CDR3 bases: TGCGCCAGCAGCCAAGTGGTAGGGACAGGGATGGGCCATGGCTACACCTTC.

The gene calls are TRBV12-3 or TRBV12-4 and TRBJ1-2, with D possibly being TRBD1 (5 bases). The CDR3 covers 13 residues. Deletions cut 3 bases from V and 6 bases from J, with 11 bases between. The CDR3 loop reads CASSFGGFDGYTF. The CDR3 DNA reads TGTGCCAGCAGTTTTGGGGGGTTCGATGGCTACACCTTC.

The sample holds a few counts of this clonotype. The genes are TRBV6-2 or TRBV6-3 and TRBJ2-5; 7 bases line up with TRBD2. J was trimmed by 2 bases and V by 3 bases; bases with no gene match: 6. The CDR3 runs to 15 residues. CDR1 and CDR2 (germline): MNHEY, SVGEGT. CDR3 nucleotide sequence: TGTGCCAGCAGTTATGGGGGGGAGCCACAAGAGACCCAGTACTTC. Translated, it gives CASSYGGEPQETQYF.

The chain carries TRBV9 and TRBJ2-3; D is undetermined. V was cut by 7 bases and J by 2 bases, with 11 bases left in between. This CDR3 comprises 13 residues. Germline-derived CDR1 and CDR2 are SGDLS and YYNGEE. CDR3 in DNA: TGTGCCAGCTCGGCCCCCAACACAGATACGCAGTATTTT. Translated, it gives CASSAPNTDTQYF. The full variable domain, completed using reference TRBV9 and TRBJ2-3, is DSGVTQTPKHLITATGQRVTLRCSPRSGDLSVYWYQQSLDQGLQFLIQYYNGEERAKGNILERFSAQQFPDLHSELNLSSLELGDSALYFCASSAPNTDTQYFGPGTRLTVL.

Only a few counts were recorded for this clonotype. The chain has TRBV20-1 and TRBJ1-1, with 9 bases matching TRBD1. Trimming removed 0 bases from V and 7 bases from J; junction bases left unmatched: 12. Germline CDR1 reads DFQATT; CDR2 reads SNEGSKA (reference sequence). The CDR3 sequence is 16 residues long. The CDR3 reads CSARDLSLGTGIEAFF. The DNA of the CDR3 is TGCAGTGCTAGAGATCTCAGCTTAGGGACAGGGATTGAAGCTTTCTTT.

A note on this clonotype: The germline gene is not matched at one end of the junction; a read error may be the cause. V gene TRBV9 combines with J gene TRBJ1-1; no definite D call. The CDR3 is 15 residues long. The V gene's germline CDR1 is SGDLS and CDR2 YYNGEE. The CDR3 spells CASSQGTAGNIEAFF. The CDR3 nucleotides read TGTGCCAGCAGCCAAGGCACTGCGGGGAACATTGAAGCTTTCTTT.

This clonotype has at least ten counts. The chain links TRBV20-1 to TRBJ2-5; D might be TRBD1 (6 bases). The germline V gene encodes CDR1 DFQATT and CDR2 SNEGSKA (reference sequence). The CDR3 sequence is 14 residues long. The germline V and J ends were trimmed by 6 bases and 0 bases, with 14 bases remaining between them. CDR3 in amino acids: CSANSWDNQETQYF. The CDR3 DNA sequence: TGCAGTGCAAACTCTTGGGACAACCAAGAGACCCAGTACTTC.

The chain carries TRBV13 and TRBJ2-2; D possibly corresponds to TRBD2 (6 bases). V was clipped by 1 base and J by 5 bases, with 14 bases between them. CDR1 and CDR2 from the germline V gene are PRHDT and FYEKMQ (reference sequence). This CDR3 has 16 amino acids. The DNA of the CDR3 is TGTGCCAGCAGCTTAGTCGTCCGGGCGGGGACCGGGGAGCTGTTTTTT. This codes for CASSLVVRAGTGELFF.